Presented here are 3 T cell receptor beta chains from one specimen sequenced in a study of cytomegalovirus exposure and HLA in healthy donors. The method was immunoSEQ multiplex PCR; TCRdb's version includes in-frame clones alone and lacks a portion of them. The sample lists about 150,000 clones; 85% to 90% were seen once. The sequencing input was PBMCs. The source of these receptors is a woman aged 25 to 39 in good health and CMV-seropositive.

The chain employs TRBV12-5 and TRBJ1-5; 10 nucleotides match TRBD1. Trimming at V came to 5 bases and at J to 3 bases, leaving 13 bases not matched to a gene. From germline, CDR1 is LGHNT and CDR2 FRNRAP. The CDR3 length is 18 residues. CDR3 sequence reads: CASGPQTGGYIDNQPQHF. As DNA, the CDR3 is TGTGCTAGTGGTCCCCAGACAGGGGGCTATATTGACAATCAGCCCCAGCATTTT.

In its sample, this clone was seen once. The rearrangement links TRBV18 to TRBJ2-7; D is unclear. V lost 6 bases and J lost 7, with 16 bases in between. Germline V gene data show CDR1 as KGHSH and CDR2 as LQKENI. The CDR3 contains 13 residues. This chain's CDR3 is CASSPGFSGEQYF. The CDR3 nucleotides are TGTGCCAGCTCCCCCGGGTTTTCTGGGGAGCAGTACTTC.

The rearrangement joins TRBV5-4 to TRBJ2-7; TRBD1 agrees at 9 bases. The ends lost 4 bases at V and 6 bases at J; junction bases unmatched: 8. Germline values: CDR1 SGHNT, CDR2 YYREEE (reference sequence). This CDR3 spans 14 amino acids. The CDR3 nucleotides are TGTGCCAGCAGCCTTTCCGGGACAGGGATCGAGCAGTACTTC. Translation gives CASSLSGTGIEQYF.